The rows below give T cell receptor beta chains drawn from one sample of a study of blood T cell repertoires in COVID-19. Sequenced by immunoSEQ multiplex PCR; TCRdb stores in-frame clones only, minus some. The profile shows 130,000 to 150,000 clones, approximately 88% of them singletons. Sequencing was carried out using peripheral blood. The receptors here all came from a man between 65 and 85 years old with acute or convalescent COVID-19. Each CDR3 is given with its conserved first and last residue. D genes are given only for firm matches. The size entry is marked missing in some rows and otherwise reads once, few, many or a size class.

J | V | D | size | DNA | CDR3
TRBJ1-1 | TRBV24-1 | . | . | TGTGCCACCAAAGGCGGTGGAGAGAACACTGAAGCTTTCTTT | CATKGGGENTEAFF
TRBJ1-6 | TRBV2 | TRBD1 | . | TGTGCCAGCAACGGACAGGGGTTCGGTAATTCACCCCTCCACTTT | CASNGQGFGNSPLHF
TRBJ2-7 | TRBV6-2/TRBV6-3 | . | few | TGTGCCAGCAGTTACCAATACGAGCAGTACTTC | CASSYQYEQYF
TRBJ1-5 | TRBV24-1 | TRBD1 | few | TGTGCCACCAGTCAGGGGGCAGATCAGCCCCAGCATTTT | CATSQGADQPQHF
TRBJ1-2 | TRBV10-3 | . | . | TGTGCCATCAGTGACGTGCGGAGGGCACCCTATGGCTACACCTTC | CAISDVRRAPYGYTF
TRBJ2-3 | TRBV19 | TRBD2 | . | TGTGCCAGTAGTATAAGACTAGCGGGGGGCACAGATACGCAGTATTTT | CASSIRLAGGTDTQYF
TRBJ1-2 | TRBV6-6 | . | few | TGTGCCACAAACAGGGCCGAGCTTAACTATGGCTACACCTTC | CATNRAELNYGYTF
TRBJ1-3 | TRBV18 | TRBD1 | . | TGTGCCAGCTCAGTCGGGACAGTCCCTGGAAACACCATATATTTT | CASSVGTVPGNTIYF
TRBJ1-4 | TRBV15 | TRBD1 | . | TGTGCCACCAGCAGGGCGGGGACAGCTAATGAAAAACTGTTTTTT | CATSRAGTANEKLFF
TRBJ1-1 | TRBV5-4 | . | once | TGTGCCAGCAGCTTGTCGGGTAGGGGACAAACTGAAGCTTTCTTT | CASSLSGRGQTEAFF